This T cell receptor beta chain was captured by sequencing in a study of blood T cell repertoires in COVID-19. Study information: Samples came from the United States, Italy and Spain, spanning acute and convalescent COVID-19. PBMCs, B-cell-depleted T cells, or T cells provided the cDNA or gDNA that made up the material.

Authors' analysis steps: Estimation of nucleated cell counts relied on the amplification of reference gene primers. Some clones are missing from TCRdb's copy, which holds only in-frame ones; the method was immunoSEQ multiplex PCR. The DNA gave D and trimming, while V, J and clone size come from that table. The sample carries 150,000 to 200,000 clones, approximately 80% recorded once. Sequencing was carried out using peripheral blood. This clonotype was sampled from a woman between 65 and 79 years old with COVID-19, enrolled during active disease.

The CDR3 DNA sequence: TGTGCCAGCAGTCCGCGGAACACCGGGGAGCTGTTTTTT. Protein: CASSPRNTGELFF. This chain connects TRBV6-5 to TRBJ2-2; no definite D call. V was trimmed by 5 bases and J by 1 base, leaving 5 bases between them. CDR3 size: 13 residues. CDR1 is MNHEY and CDR2 is SVGAGI in the germline V gene.